Presented here are 15 T cell receptor beta chains from one specimen sequenced in a study of T cells in Graves' hyperthyroidism and ophthalmopathy. Amplification yielded TCR beta CDR3 regions, with RNA transcripts as the source. The HTBI primer set was used in a first-round RT-PCR of the TCR CDR3. TCRdb independently ran MiXCR on the multiplex PCR reads; one entry per CDR3 protein. The table includes about 410,000 distinct CDR3 sequences, around 15% detected once. The sample consisted of blood. These receptors all come from a man aged 18-30 years with Graves' ophthalmopathy.

This clonotype was counted ten times or more. The chain joins TRBV20-1 to TRBJ2-3; D gene uncertain. The CDR3 has 14 amino acids. Germline values: CDR1 DFQATT, CDR2 SNEGSKA (reference sequence). V shed 0 bases and J shed 2 bases, with 9 bases lying between them. Here the CDR3 reads CSARDPIPTDTQYF. The DNA for the CDR3 is TGCAGTGCTAGAGACCCTATCCCCACAGATACGCAGTATTTT.

This clonotype was counted at least ten times. The V and J genes are TRBV3-1 and TRBJ1-1; D unresolved. CDR1 is LGHDT, CDR2 YNNKEL, per germline (reference sequence). Trimming pared 4 bases from V and 1 base from J, leaving 10 bases between. CDR3 length: 14 residues. DNA for the CDR3: TGTGCCAGCAGCCGCCGACAATGGAACACTGAAGCTTTCTTT. This translates into CASSRRQWNTEAFF.

This clonotype was seen ten or more times. The chain uses TRBV4-2 and TRBJ1-5, with D unclear. This CDR3 has 13 residues. The V end was cut by 0 bases, the J end by 9 bases, with 9 bases between. Germline CDR1 reads LGHNA; CDR2 reads YNFKEQ. The CDR3 DNA follows: TGTGCCAGCAGCCAAGACGACCCATCGCCCCAGCATTTT. Protein product: CASSQDDPSPQHF.

This clonotype was recorded at least ten times. The genes are TRBV18 and TRBJ2-1; TRBD2 matches 9 bases. The CDR3 is 15 amino acids. Germline lookup yields CDR1 KGHSH and CDR2 LQKENI. V lost 3 bases, J lost 5 bases, and 5 bases stayed unmatched. The CDR3 is CASSPAGGLNNEQFF. CDR3 in DNA: TGTGCCAGCTCACCCGCGGGAGGGCTCAACAATGAGCAGTTCTTC.

This clonotype has ten or more counts. The chain recombines TRBV3-1 with TRBJ2-5, with unresolved D. Germline lookup yields CDR1 LGHDT and CDR2 YNNKEL (reference sequence). The CDR3 contains 10 residues. V was trimmed by 10 bases and J by 6 bases, leaving 9 bases between them. The CDR3 DNA follows: TGTGCCACAGAGAAGAAGACCCAGTACTTC. Amino acid sequence: CATEKKTQYF.

This clonotype was seen at least ten times. This chain connects TRBV3-1 to TRBJ2-5, with TRBD2 matching over 8 bases. The length of the CDR3 is 15 residues. The V and J ends lost 0 bases and 4 bases, in that order; junction bases with no gene match: 4. CDR1 is LGHDT and CDR2 is YNNKEL in the germline V gene (reference sequence). The CDR3 loop is CASSQDLTSVETQYF. CDR3 DNA: TGTGCCAGCAGCCAAGATTTGACTAGCGTAGAGACCCAGTACTTC.

This clonotype is categorized as medium-sized. Compared with germline, one end of the junction differs, possibly owing to a read error. The chain is built from TRBV5-1 and TRBJ2-1; D call uncertain. CDR1 is SGHRS, CDR2 YFSETQ, per germline. The CDR3 consists of 14 residues. The CDR3 protein is CASSLRVSYNEQFF. The CDR3 DNA sequence: TGTGCCAGCAGCTTAAGGGTCTCCTACAATGAGCAGTTCTTC.

Many counts were recorded for this clonotype. Here the CDR3 DNA reads TGCAGTGCTAGAGCTCTCAGGGAGGGTCCGGAGACCCAGTACTTC. Its protein product is CSARALREGPETQYF. The chain carries TRBV20-1 and TRBJ2-5, with 7 bases lining up with TRBD2. The CDR3 runs 15 residues. Germline V gene data show CDR1 as DFQATT and CDR2 as SNEGSKA (reference sequence). V lost 1 base to trimming and J lost 5 bases; unmatched junction nucleotides: 10.

The chain combines TRBV5-6 with TRBJ2-1; weak D call: TRBD2 (6 bases). In germline, CDR1 is SGHDT, CDR2 YYEEEE. The CDR3 has 13 residues. V lost 8 bases to trimming and J lost 9 bases, with 18 bases between them. The CDR3, as DNA: TGTGCCAGTCCAGGACTACAGAACAGTGAGCAGTTCTTC. Its protein product is CASPGLQNSEQFF.

This clonotype was detected a few times. A much larger clonotype is one base distant, so this may be a read error. The chain couples TRBV20-1 to TRBJ1-1; 7 bases line up with TRBD1. The V gene's germline CDR1 is DFQATT and CDR2 SNEGSKA (reference sequence). V lost 0 bases and J lost 2; bases outside the gene matches: 6. The CDR3 extends over 15 amino acids. CDR3 sequence: CSARDRDSLNTEAFF. CDR3 DNA: TGCAGTGCTAGAGATCGGGACAGCCTTAACACTGAAGCTTTCTTT.

This clonotype showed up many times. The V gene is TRBV7-2, the J gene TRBJ1-6; the D is unclear. From germline, CDR1 is SGHTA and CDR2 FQGNSA. The CDR3 contains 13 residues. The V and J ends lost 1 base and 14 bases respectively, with 12 bases between them. In DNA form, the CDR3 reads TGTGCCAGCAGCTTAGGCTACCTTGGTTCCCTCCACTTT. This translates into CASSLGYLGSLHF.

In its sample, this clonotype was seen many times. The DNA for the CDR3 is TGTGCCAGCAGTACGGCCCCACAGGGGCGCTATGGCTACACCTTC. Translated, it gives CASSTAPQGRYGYTF. J is TRBJ1-2 and V is TRBV7-9; 7 nucleotides agree with TRBD1. Germline V gene data show CDR1 as SEHNR and CDR2 as FQNEAQ (reference sequence). The junction had 11 bases not matched to a gene; V was cut back by 6 bases and J by 4 bases. The CDR3 contains 15 residues. The variable domain in full, with the rest retrieved from reference TRBV7-9 and TRBJ1-2, is DTGVSQNPRHKITKRGQNVTFRCDPISEHNRLYWYRQTLGQGPEFLTYFQNEAQLEKSRLLSDRFSAERPKGSFSTLEIQRTEQGDSAMYLCASSTAPQGRYGYTFGSGTRLTVV.

This clonotype showed up just a few times. The J gene is TRBJ2-3, the V gene TRBV20-1; a weak D match, TRBD1 (5 bases). Matching the DNA end better, TRBJ1-5 makes the J call doubtful. In germline, CDR1 is DFQATT, CDR2 SNEGSKA (reference sequence). The CDR3 runs to 13 residues. The CDR3 here is CSARREGSDTQHF. CDR3 sequence (DNA): TGCAGTGCTAGAAGAGAGGGGTCTGATACGCAGCATTTT.

This clonotype was detected only once. The genes are TRBV4-1 and TRBJ2-1, with 7 bases fitting TRBD1. This CDR3 is 17 amino acids long. The V gene's germline CDR1 is MGHRA and CDR2 YSYEKL. Losses at the gene ends were 3 bases for V and 4 bases for J; bases not matched to a gene: 12. CDR3 in amino acids: CASSHVPGGSVYNEQFF. The CDR3 DNA reads as TGCGCCAGCAGCCATGTTCCAGGGGGATCGGTGTACAATGAGCAGTTCTTC.

Ten or more counts support this clonotype. The gene calls are TRBV30 and TRBJ1-5; TRBD1 agrees at 12 bases. Germline V CDR1 and CDR2: GTSNPN, SVGIG (reference sequence). The CDR3 extends over 16 amino acids. The V gene end was trimmed by 5 bases and the J gene end by 4 bases; junction bases not matched to a gene: 9. The CDR3 is CAWGNRDRGPNQPQHF. In nucleotides, the CDR3 is TGTGCCTGGGGGAACCGGGACAGGGGGCCTAATCAGCCCCAGCATTTT.